This is a list of T cell receptor beta chains from one sample in a study of CD8+ T cells in alopecia areata. Assay: immunoSEQ multiplex PCR; the TCRdb copy retains only in-frame clones and omits some. The sample contains 120,000 or so clones, more than 30% of which appear only once. Material for sequencing was CD4+ T cells sorted from blood. These receptors all stem from a human donor with alopecia areata. CDR3s include the opening cysteine and the closing phenylalanine or tryptophan. Fields, in order: J gene, clone size, V gene, D gene, CDR3 DNA, CDR3 protein. A D gene is named only where the DNA matches it firmly. Size is stated for part of the rows, as once, few or many counts, or as a class when the clone is expanded.

J gene: TRBJ2-2
clone size: NA
V gene: TRBV7-2
D gene: NA
CDR3 DNA: TGTGCCAGCAGCTTAGCGCTGCAGCCCACCGGGGAGCTGTTTTTT
CDR3 protein: CASSLALQPTGELFF

J gene: TRBJ2-7
clone size: NA
V gene: TRBV29-1
D gene: TRBD1
CDR3 DNA: TGCAGCGTTGAAGGTGACAGGGGGCGCGAGCAGTACTTC
CDR3 protein: CSVEGDRGREQYF

J gene: TRBJ1-4
clone size: NA
V gene: TRBV6-5
D gene: NA
CDR3 DNA: TGTGCCAGCAGTCCCAACCAGCATGAAAAACTGTTTTTT
CDR3 protein: CASSPNQHEKLFF

J gene: TRBJ1-4
clone size: NA
V gene: TRBV30
D gene: NA
CDR3 DNA: TGTGCCTGGAGTGTAGCCAAGAATGAAAAACTGTTTTTT
CDR3 protein: CAWSVAKNEKLFF

J gene: TRBJ1-2
clone size: NA
V gene: TRBV30
D gene: NA
CDR3 DNA: TGTGCCTGGAGTGCCCAACAGGGACGCTACACCTTC
CDR3 protein: CAWSAQQGRYTF

J gene: TRBJ2-1
clone size: NA
V gene: TRBV5-1
D gene: TRBD2
CDR3 DNA: TGCGCCAGCAGCCCAGGACTAGCGGGGACCTACAATGAGCAGTTCTTC
CDR3 protein: CASSPGLAGTYNEQFF

J gene: TRBJ2-1
clone size: few
V gene: TRBV19
D gene: TRBD2
CDR3 DNA: TGTGCCAGTAGTATAGTGACCGGGACTAAGGAGCAGTTCTTC
CDR3 protein: CASSIVTGTKEQFF

J gene: TRBJ2-1
clone size: NA
V gene: TRBV30
D gene: NA
CDR3 DNA: TGTGCCTGGAGTCCTCTAACGAGCCATGGAGGGCAGTTCTTC
CDR3 protein: CAWSPLTSHGGQFF

J gene: TRBJ2-3
clone size: few
V gene: TRBV29-1
D gene: NA
CDR3 DNA: TGCAGCGTTGGGGTCCTGGGGGAGGTGGCAGATACGCAGTATTTT
CDR3 protein: CSVGVLGEVADTQYF

J gene: TRBJ1-5
clone size: few
V gene: TRBV29-1
D gene: TRBD1
CDR3 DNA: TGCAGCGTTGCATCCGGGACAGGGCTTCGCAATCAGCCCCAGCATTTT
CDR3 protein: CSVASGTGLRNQPQHF

J gene: TRBJ2-3
clone size: NA
V gene: TRBV2
D gene: TRBD2
CDR3 DNA: TGTGCCAGCAGTGGTTCTAGGACTAGCGGGACTAGCACAGATACGCAGTATTTT
CDR3 protein: CASSGSRTSGTSTDTQYF

J gene: TRBJ2-3
clone size: once
V gene: TRBV5-6
D gene: TRBD2
CDR3 DNA: TGTGCCAGCAGCTTGGAGCGAGGAGCGGGAGGTGCAGATACGCAGTATTTT
CDR3 protein: CASSLERGAGGADTQYF

J gene: TRBJ2-7
clone size: few
V gene: TRBV5-4
D gene: NA
CDR3 DNA: TGTGCCAGCAGCCCTCACCTAGCAGGGGAGCAGTACTTC
CDR3 protein: CASSPHLAGEQYF

J gene: TRBJ1-2
clone size: few
V gene: TRBV19
D gene: NA
CDR3 DNA: TGTGCCAGTAGTAGTATGGACGGCATCAACTATGGCTACACCTTC
CDR3 protein: CASSSMDGINYGYTF

J gene: TRBJ2-5
clone size: NA
V gene: TRBV4-3
D gene: TRBD2
CDR3 DNA: TGCGCCAGCAGCCCAGCGGGGGATCCGCGGGAGACCCAGTACTTC
CDR3 protein: CASSPAGDPRETQYF

J gene: TRBJ2-5
clone size: few
V gene: TRBV10-3
D gene: TRBD2
CDR3 DNA: TGTGCCATCAGTTACTTTGGGACTAGCGGGAGGTTCGGGGGGACCCAGTACTTC
CDR3 protein: CAISYFGTSGRFGGTQYF

J gene: TRBJ2-7
clone size: few
V gene: TRBV29-1
D gene: NA
CDR3 DNA: TGCAGCGTTGTGGGTGACTACGAGCAGTACTTC
CDR3 protein: CSVVGDYEQYF

J gene: TRBJ2-5
clone size: NA
V gene: TRBV28
D gene: NA
CDR3 DNA: TGTGCCAGCAGTCCATCTCCACGGCGCGGGGCTACGCCTCAAGAGACCCAGTACTTC
CDR3 protein: CASSPSPRRGATPQETQYF

J gene: TRBJ2-3
clone size: NA
V gene: TRBV10-3
D gene: NA
CDR3 DNA: TGTGCCATCAGTGAACGAGATACGCAGTATTTT
CDR3 protein: CAISERDTQYF

J gene: TRBJ2-7
clone size: NA
V gene: TRBV28
D gene: NA
CDR3 DNA: TGTGCCAGCGGACGTTACAGGGTGAGCTCCTACGAGCAGTACTTC
CDR3 protein: CASGRYRVSSYEQYF

J gene: TRBJ2-2
clone size: few
V gene: TRBV19
D gene: NA
CDR3 DNA: TGTGCCAGTAGCCGCAAAGGACGGCCGACCACCGGGGAGCTGTTTTTT
CDR3 protein: CASSRKGRPTTGELFF

J gene: TRBJ1-5
clone size: few
V gene: TRBV29-1
D gene: TRBD1
CDR3 DNA: TGCAGCGTTGCAGGGACAGGGATGAATCAGCCCCAGCATTTT
CDR3 protein: CSVAGTGMNQPQHF

J gene: TRBJ2-1
clone size: few
V gene: TRBV5-1
D gene: TRBD2
CDR3 DNA: TGCGCCAGCAGCTTGATTAGCGGGAGGATAAATGAGCAGTTCTTC
CDR3 protein: CASSLISGRINEQFF

J gene: TRBJ2-5
clone size: once
V gene: TRBV7-2
D gene: TRBD1
CDR3 DNA: TGTGCCAGCAGCCCACACACAGGGGGAGAGACCCAGTACTTC
CDR3 protein: CASSPHTGGETQYF

J gene: TRBJ2-5
clone size: few
V gene: TRBV19
D gene: TRBD2
CDR3 DNA: TGTGCCAGTAGTATCTCCGGGACTAGCGGGCAAGAGACCCAGTACTTC
CDR3 protein: CASSISGTSGQETQYF

J gene: TRBJ2-7
clone size: NA
V gene: TRBV5-1
D gene: TRBD2
CDR3 DNA: TGCGCCAGCACCATACTAGCGGGAGATGTCGAGCAGTACTTC
CDR3 protein: CASTILAGDVEQYF

J gene: TRBJ2-1
clone size: NA
V gene: TRBV30
D gene: NA
CDR3 DNA: TGTGCCTGGAGTATTAGCGGTACCACCTACAATGAGCAGTTCTTC
CDR3 protein: CAWSISGTTYNEQFF

J gene: TRBJ2-2
clone size: NA
V gene: TRBV29-1
D gene: TRBD2
CDR3 DNA: TGCAGCGTTGATGTCGGGGGGGCCGGGGAGCTGTTTTTT
CDR3 protein: CSVDVGGAGELFF

J gene: TRBJ2-4
clone size: NA
V gene: TRBV19
D gene: NA
CDR3 DNA: TGTGCCAGTAGTATCGGGGGACAAGCCAAAAACATTCAGTACTTC
CDR3 protein: CASSIGGQAKNIQYF

J gene: TRBJ2-7
clone size: NA
V gene: TRBV5-1
D gene: NA
CDR3 DNA: TGCGCCAGCAGTACTACAACAGGGAGCTCCTACGAGCAGTACTTC
CDR3 protein: CASSTTTGSSYEQYF

J gene: TRBJ1-4
clone size: NA
V gene: TRBV6-6
D gene: NA
CDR3 DNA: TGTGCCAGCAGTTACGGCCGGATTAATGAAAAACTGTTTTTT
CDR3 protein: CASSYGRINEKLFF

J gene: TRBJ2-7
clone size: once
V gene: TRBV7-2
D gene: TRBD2
CDR3 DNA: TGTGCCAGCTCCCCGCAGCGGGGCTCCTACGAGCAGTACTTC
CDR3 protein: CASSPQRGSYEQYF

J gene: TRBJ2-1
clone size: few
V gene: TRBV30
D gene: NA
CDR3 DNA: TGTGCCTGGAGTGTCGGGGGATACAATGAGCAGTTCTTC
CDR3 protein: CAWSVGGYNEQFF

J gene: TRBJ1-6
clone size: NA
V gene: TRBV13
D gene: NA
CDR3 DNA: TGTGCCAGCAGCGCGGGGATTCTCGACCCTAATTCACCCCTCCACTTT
CDR3 protein: CASSAGILDPNSPLHF

J gene: TRBJ2-2
clone size: few
V gene: TRBV13
D gene: NA
CDR3 DNA: TGTGCCAGCAGCTTAATCCTGGGGGCGAACACCGGGGAGCTGTTTTTT
CDR3 protein: CASSLILGANTGELFF